Listed below are T cell receptor beta chains from one sample, sequenced in a study of human T cells and chemical hapten exposure. MiXCR was run by TCRdb on the RACE reads, yielding one entry per CDR3 protein. The data contain 300,000 to 450,000 distinct CDR3 sequences, roughly 5.3% of them singletons. Sequenced here: whole blood, sampled in connection with sensitization to the hapten diphenylcyclopropenone (DPC). The receptors derive from a woman aged 45-65 years with alopecia areata. Some clones in this sample may be carry-over from other donors' samples. CDR3s include the opening cysteine and the closing phenylalanine or tryptophan. Each record gives: V gene, D gene, J gene, clone size, CDR3 protein, CDR3 DNA. A D gene is named only where the DNA matches it firmly. The size of a clone is reported for some rows only, either as once, few or many, or as a class for expanded clones.

v_call: TRBV20-1; d_call: -; j_call: TRBJ2-3; clone_size: many; cdr3_aa: CSARDRRTSTDTQYF; cdr3_nt: TGCAGTGCTAGAGATCGCAGAACTAGCACAGATACGCAGTATTTT
v_call: TRBV12-3/TRBV12-4; d_call: TRBD2; j_call: TRBJ2-1; clone_size: many; cdr3_aa: CASSLAVAGGEEQFF; cdr3_nt: TGTGCCAGCAGTTTAGCGGTAGCGGGGGGGGAGGAGCAGTTCTTC
v_call: TRBV20-1; d_call: -; j_call: TRBJ2-6; clone_size: -; cdr3_aa: CSPVRRGSGANVLTF; cdr3_nt: TGCAGTCCAGTGCGTAGGGGGTCTGGGGCCAACGTCCTGACTTTC
v_call: TRBV20-1; d_call: -; j_call: TRBJ2-3; clone_size: many; cdr3_aa: CSARRSADTQYF; cdr3_nt: TGCAGTGCTAGGAGGTCCGCAGATACGCAGTATTTT
v_call: TRBV5-1; d_call: TRBD2; j_call: TRBJ2-7; clone_size: many; cdr3_aa: CASSDGLAGALEQYF; cdr3_nt: TGCGCCAGCAGCGACGGACTAGCGGGGGCCCTAGAGCAGTACTTC
v_call: TRBV27; d_call: -; j_call: TRBJ2-7; clone_size: many; cdr3_aa: CASSLRDRSYEQYF; cdr3_nt: TGTGCCAGCAGTTTAAGAGACAGGAGTTACGAGCAGTACTTC
v_call: TRBV2; d_call: -; j_call: TRBJ1-1; clone_size: -; cdr3_aa: CASPSITGRMANTEAFF; cdr3_nt: TGTGCCAGCCCTAGCATAACAGGGCGAATGGCGAACACTGAAGCTTTCTTT
v_call: TRBV20-1; d_call: TRBD2; j_call: TRBJ2-3; clone_size: -; cdr3_aa: CSASMTSGDTQYF; cdr3_nt: TGCAGTGCTAGTATGACTAGCGGAGATACGCAGTATTTT
v_call: TRBV5-1; d_call: -; j_call: TRBJ2-3; clone_size: -; cdr3_aa: CASSWMGATDTQYF; cdr3_nt: TGCGCCAGCAGCTGGATGGGGGCTACAGATACGCAGTATTTT
v_call: TRBV12-3/TRBV12-4; d_call: -; j_call: TRBJ2-1; clone_size: -; cdr3_aa: CASTLRGLNEQFF; cdr3_nt: TGTGCCAGCACCCTCCGCGGACTCAATGAGCAGTTCTTC
v_call: TRBV7-8; d_call: TRBD2; j_call: TRBJ2-3; clone_size: many; cdr3_aa: CASSRTAGGLDTQYF; cdr3_nt: TGTGCCAGCAGCCGGACAGCGGGGGGTTTAGATACGCAGTATTTT
v_call: TRBV12-3/TRBV12-4; d_call: TRBD1; j_call: TRBJ2-1; clone_size: few; cdr3_aa: CASSEPRTGEGNEQFF; cdr3_nt: TGTGCCAGCAGCGAACCCAGGACAGGGGAAGGGAATGAGCAGTTCTTC
v_call: TRBV12-3/TRBV12-4; d_call: -; j_call: TRBJ1-1; clone_size: once; cdr3_aa: CASSSPGVMNTEAFF; cdr3_nt: TGTGCCAGCAGTTCTCCCGGGGTCATGAACACTGAAGCTTTCTTT
v_call: TRBV18; d_call: -; j_call: TRBJ1-4; clone_size: few; cdr3_aa: CASSPEEKLFF; cdr3_nt: TGTGCCAGCTCCCCGGAGGAAAAACTGTTTTTT
v_call: TRBV12-3/TRBV12-4; d_call: TRBD2; j_call: TRBJ2-1; clone_size: few; cdr3_aa: CATFGAGAYNEQFF; cdr3_nt: TGTGCCACATTTGGGGCGGGAGCCTACAATGAGCAGTTCTTC
v_call: TRBV21-1; d_call: -; j_call: TRBJ2-5; clone_size: many; cdr3_aa: CASSKGGHKTQYF; cdr3_nt: TGTGCCAGCAGCAAAGGGGGGCATAAGACCCAGTACTTC
v_call: TRBV20-1; d_call: TRBD2; j_call: TRBJ2-7; clone_size: many; cdr3_aa: CSATRRSGSVHEQYF; cdr3_nt: TGCAGTGCCACTCGGCGGAGCGGGAGTGTCCACGAGCAGTACTTC
v_call: TRBV20-1; d_call: TRBD2; j_call: TRBJ2-5; clone_size: many; cdr3_aa: CSAGKTSGRGLQETQYF; cdr3_nt: TGCAGTGCTGGGAAGACTAGCGGGAGGGGCCTCCAAGAGACCCAGTACTTC
v_call: TRBV10-3; d_call: -; j_call: TRBJ2-7; clone_size: many; cdr3_aa: CAISESGEQYF; cdr3_nt: TGTGCCATCAGTGAGTCAGGCGAGCAGTACTTC
v_call: TRBV7-9; d_call: -; j_call: TRBJ2-1; clone_size: many; cdr3_aa: CASTGRGATYNEQFF; cdr3_nt: TGTGCCAGCACCGGTCGGGGTGCGACCTACAATGAGCAGTTCTTC
v_call: TRBV30; d_call: -; j_call: TRBJ2-1; clone_size: few; cdr3_aa: CAWTSDRPEQFF; cdr3_nt: TGTGCCTGGACTTCCGACCGGCCCGAGCAGTTCTTC
v_call: TRBV4-3; d_call: -; j_call: TRBJ2-5; clone_size: -; cdr3_aa: CASSQDWNGLETQYF; cdr3_nt: TGCGCCAGCAGCCAAGATTGGAATGGTCTGGAGACCCAGTACTTC
v_call: TRBV2; d_call: -; j_call: TRBJ2-5; clone_size: -; cdr3_aa: CASSGAGLYQETQYF; cdr3_nt: TGTGCCAGCAGCGGAGCCGGACTGTACCAAGAGACCCAGTACTTC
v_call: TRBV20-1; d_call: TRBD2; j_call: TRBJ2-7; clone_size: -; cdr3_aa: CSGRGGPYEQYF; cdr3_nt: TGCAGTGGTCGGGGAGGGCCCTACGAGCAGTACTTC
v_call: TRBV12-3/TRBV12-4; d_call: TRBD1; j_call: TRBJ1-1; clone_size: few; cdr3_aa: CASRLSGGRGQGEAFF; cdr3_nt: TGTGCCAGCAGGCTATCCGGTGGCAGGGGGCAAGGGGAAGCTTTCTTT
v_call: TRBV20-1; d_call: TRBD2; j_call: TRBJ2-3; clone_size: few; cdr3_aa: CSAREERGGPRDTQYF; cdr3_nt: TGCAGTGCTAGAGAAGAGCGGGGGGGCCCAAGGGATACGCAGTATTTT
v_call: TRBV10-3; d_call: -; j_call: TRBJ2-3; clone_size: many; cdr3_aa: CAISDPRRGLLRTDTQYF; cdr3_nt: TGTGCCATCAGTGACCCGAGACGCGGCCTCCTGAGGACAGATACGCAGTATTTT
v_call: TRBV12-3/TRBV12-4; d_call: -; j_call: TRBJ2-7; clone_size: many; cdr3_aa: CASSLTGTYEQYF; cdr3_nt: TGTGCCAGCAGTTTAACTGGGACCTACGAGCAGTACTTC
v_call: TRBV6-1; d_call: -; j_call: TRBJ1-1; clone_size: many; cdr3_aa: CASSETGGEAFF; cdr3_nt: TGTGCCAGCAGTGAAACGGGGGGGGAAGCTTTCTTT
v_call: TRBV7-2; d_call: TRBD1; j_call: TRBJ2-4; clone_size: many; cdr3_aa: CASTYRQGGAKNIQYF; cdr3_nt: TGTGCCAGCACCTATCGACAGGGTGGAGCCAAAAACATTCAGTACTTC
v_call: TRBV2; d_call: TRBD2; j_call: TRBJ2-3; clone_size: few; cdr3_aa: CASSGGLAGRQDTQYF; cdr3_nt: TGTGCCAGCAGTGGGGGACTAGCGGGGCGGCAAGATACGCAGTATTTT
v_call: TRBV5-1; d_call: -; j_call: TRBJ1-1; clone_size: few; cdr3_aa: CASTPSRQPTSEAFF; cdr3_nt: TGCGCCAGCACTCCGAGCAGACAGCCAACCTCTGAAGCTTTCTTT
v_call: TRBV20-1; d_call: TRBD1; j_call: TRBJ1-1; clone_size: many; cdr3_aa: CSARQGGTEAFF; cdr3_nt: TGCAGCGCGCGACAGGGAGGGACTGAAGCTTTCTTT
v_call: TRBV12-3/TRBV12-4; d_call: -; j_call: TRBJ1-5; clone_size: few; cdr3_aa: CASSRDGLNQPQHF; cdr3_nt: TGTGCCAGCAGCCGGGACGGTCTCAATCAGCCCCAGCATTTT
v_call: TRBV20-1; d_call: -; j_call: TRBJ2-7; clone_size: few; cdr3_aa: CSARDVANTYEQYF; cdr3_nt: TGCAGTGCTAGAGACGTGGCGAATACCTACGAGCAGTACTTC
v_call: TRBV18; d_call: TRBD2; j_call: TRBJ2-4; clone_size: -; cdr3_aa: CASSPTSGGPQNIQYF; cdr3_nt: TGTGCCAGCTCACCAACTAGCGGGGGGCCGCAAAACATTCAGTACTTC
v_call: TRBV9; d_call: TRBD1; j_call: TRBJ1-3; clone_size: many; cdr3_aa: CASSALLDRGTGNTIYF; cdr3_nt: TGTGCCAGCAGCGCCCTTTTAGACAGGGGGACTGGAAACACCATATATTTT
v_call: TRBV21-1; d_call: -; j_call: TRBJ2-1; clone_size: many; cdr3_aa: CASSKTGTSGSNEQFF; cdr3_nt: TGTGCCAGCAGCAAAACTGGGACTAGCGGGTCTAATGAGCAGTTCTTC
v_call: TRBV28; d_call: -; j_call: TRBJ2-3; clone_size: many; cdr3_aa: CASSRRFRSARDTQYF; cdr3_nt: TGTGCCAGCAGTCGTCGGTTCAGATCTGCCCGGGATACGCAGTATTTT
v_call: TRBV29-1; d_call: TRBD1; j_call: TRBJ2-7; clone_size: many; cdr3_aa: CSAFTGQGTYEQYF; cdr3_nt: TGCAGCGCGTTCACGGGACAGGGGACATACGAGCAGTACTTC
v_call: TRBV7-9; d_call: -; j_call: TRBJ1-2; clone_size: few; cdr3_aa: CASSQDSLGYTF; cdr3_nt: TGTGCCAGCAGCCAAGACAGCCTTGGCTACACCTTC
v_call: TRBV6-5; d_call: TRBD1; j_call: TRBJ2-5; clone_size: few; cdr3_aa: CASSDGQGRETQYF; cdr3_nt: TGTGCCAGCAGTGACGGACAGGGGCGAGAGACCCAGTACTTC
v_call: TRBV20-1; d_call: TRBD2; j_call: TRBJ2-3; clone_size: few; cdr3_aa: CSAREGLAVPSSTDTQYF; cdr3_nt: TGCAGTGCTAGGGAGGGACTAGCGGTCCCTTCTAGCACAGATACGCAGTATTTT
v_call: TRBV7-8; d_call: -; j_call: TRBJ1-3; clone_size: many; cdr3_aa: CASSLSEGGSGNTIYF; cdr3_nt: TGTGCCAGCAGCTTAAGCGAGGGCGGCTCTGGAAACACCATATATTTT